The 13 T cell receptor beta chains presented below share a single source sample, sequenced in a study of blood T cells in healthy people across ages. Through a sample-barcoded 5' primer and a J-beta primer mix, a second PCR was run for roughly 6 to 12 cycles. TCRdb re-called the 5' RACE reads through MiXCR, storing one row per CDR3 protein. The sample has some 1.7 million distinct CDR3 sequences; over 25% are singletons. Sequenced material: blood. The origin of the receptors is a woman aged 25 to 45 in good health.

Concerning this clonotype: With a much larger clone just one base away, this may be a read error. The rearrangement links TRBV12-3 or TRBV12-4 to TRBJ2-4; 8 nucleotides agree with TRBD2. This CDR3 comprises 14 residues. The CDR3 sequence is CARSPAGGMSIQYF. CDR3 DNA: TGTGCCCGCAGTCCGGCGGGGGGAATGTCCATTCAGTACTTC.

Here the CDR3 reads CASSHLGSNEQYF. Here the CDR3 DNA reads TGTGCCAGCAGCCACTTGGGAAGCAATGAGCAGTACTTC. The chain has TRBV7-7 and TRBJ2-4; D remains ambiguous. V dropped 5 bases and J dropped 13 bases, with 18 bases sitting between them. The CDR3 runs 13 residues. Germline CDR1 reads SSHAT; CDR2 reads FNYEAQ (reference sequence).

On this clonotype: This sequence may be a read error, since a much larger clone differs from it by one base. The CDR3 nucleotides read TGCGCCAGCAGCCGGGCCGGGACTAGCGGGGTCTACCAGCAGTACTTC. Translation gives CASSRAGTSGVYQQYF. The chain combines TRBV5-1 with TRBJ2-7; 13 bases map to TRBD2. Germline-derived CDR1 and CDR2 are SGHRS and YFSETQ. The CDR3 has 16 residues.

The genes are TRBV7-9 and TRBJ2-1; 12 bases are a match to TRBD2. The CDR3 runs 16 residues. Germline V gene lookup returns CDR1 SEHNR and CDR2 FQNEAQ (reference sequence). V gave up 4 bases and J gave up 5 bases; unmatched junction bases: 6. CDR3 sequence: CASSSGTSGPHNEQFF. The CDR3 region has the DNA TGTGCCAGCAGCTCCGGGACTAGCGGGCCCCACAATGAGCAGTTCTTC. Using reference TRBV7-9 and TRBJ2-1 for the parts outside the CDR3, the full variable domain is DTGVSQNPRHKITKRGQNVTFRCDPISEHNRLYWYRQTLGQGPEFLTYFQNEAQLEKSRLLSDRFSAERPKGSFSTLEIQRTEQGDSAMYLCASSSGTSGPHNEQFFGPGTRLTVL.

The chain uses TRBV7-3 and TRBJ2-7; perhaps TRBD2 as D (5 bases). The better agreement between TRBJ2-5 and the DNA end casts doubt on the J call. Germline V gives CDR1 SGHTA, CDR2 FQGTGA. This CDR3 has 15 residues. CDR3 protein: CASSLTRGLQETQYF. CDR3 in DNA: TGTGCCAGCAGCTTAACTCGAGGGTTGCAAGAGACCCAGTACTTC.

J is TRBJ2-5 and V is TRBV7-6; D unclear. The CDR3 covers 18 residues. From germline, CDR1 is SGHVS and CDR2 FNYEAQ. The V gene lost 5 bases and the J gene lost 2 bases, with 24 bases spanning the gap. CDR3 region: CASSPIRWERAGQETQYF. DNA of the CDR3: TGTGCCAGCAGCCCAATCCGCTGGGAACGGGCAGGTCAAGAGACCCAGTACTTC. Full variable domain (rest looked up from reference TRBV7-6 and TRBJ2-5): GAGVSQSPRYKVTKRGQDVALRCDPISGHVSLYWYRQALGQGPEFLTYFNYEAQQDKSGLPNDRFSAERPEGSISTLTIQRTEQRDSAMYRCASSPIRWERAGQETQYFGPGTRLLVL.

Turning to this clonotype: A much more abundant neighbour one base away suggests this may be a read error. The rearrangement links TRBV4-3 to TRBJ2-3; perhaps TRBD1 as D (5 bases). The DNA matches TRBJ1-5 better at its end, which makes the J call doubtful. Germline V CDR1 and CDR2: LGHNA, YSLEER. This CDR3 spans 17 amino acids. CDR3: CASSQGHASGMTDTQHF. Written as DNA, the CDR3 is TGCGCCAGCAGCCAAGGCCATGCTAGCGGGATGACAGATACGCAGCATTTT.

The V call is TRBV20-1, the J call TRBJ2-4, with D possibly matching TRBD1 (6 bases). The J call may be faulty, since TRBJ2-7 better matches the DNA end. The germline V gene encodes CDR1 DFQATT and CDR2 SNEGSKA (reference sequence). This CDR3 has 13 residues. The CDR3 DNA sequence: TGCAGTGCCCAATCCGTTACAGGGCCCGAGCAGTACTTC. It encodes CSAQSVTGPEQYF.

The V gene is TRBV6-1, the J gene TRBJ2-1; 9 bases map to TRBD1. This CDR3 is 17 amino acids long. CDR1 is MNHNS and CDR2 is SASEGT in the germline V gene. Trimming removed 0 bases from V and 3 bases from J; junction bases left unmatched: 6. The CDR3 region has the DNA TGTGCCAGCAGTGAAGCGCGAGGGACAGGGTTCTACAATGAGCAGTTCTTC. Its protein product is CASSEARGTGFYNEQFF.

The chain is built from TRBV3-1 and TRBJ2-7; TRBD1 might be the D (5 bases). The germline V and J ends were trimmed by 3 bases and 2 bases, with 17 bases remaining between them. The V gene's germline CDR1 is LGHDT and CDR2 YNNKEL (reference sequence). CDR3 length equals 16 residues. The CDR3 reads CASSQKPRVGAYEQYF. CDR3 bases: TGTGCCAGCAGCCAGAAACCCAGGGTAGGTGCCTACGAGCAGTACTTC.

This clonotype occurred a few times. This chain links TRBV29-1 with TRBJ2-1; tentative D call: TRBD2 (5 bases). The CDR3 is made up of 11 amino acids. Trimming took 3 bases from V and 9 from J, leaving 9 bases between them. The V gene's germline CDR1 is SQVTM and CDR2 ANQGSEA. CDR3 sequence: CSVEERSEQFF. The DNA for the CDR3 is TGCAGCGTTGAGGAGCGGAGTGAGCAGTTCTTC.

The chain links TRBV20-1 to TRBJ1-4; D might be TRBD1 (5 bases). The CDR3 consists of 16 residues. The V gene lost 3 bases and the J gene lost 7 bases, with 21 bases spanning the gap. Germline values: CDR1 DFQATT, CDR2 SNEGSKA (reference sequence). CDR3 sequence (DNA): TGCAGTGCTAGCAGGGACTCAATATCTCGTGGTGAAAAACTGTTTTTT. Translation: CSASRDSISRGEKLFF.

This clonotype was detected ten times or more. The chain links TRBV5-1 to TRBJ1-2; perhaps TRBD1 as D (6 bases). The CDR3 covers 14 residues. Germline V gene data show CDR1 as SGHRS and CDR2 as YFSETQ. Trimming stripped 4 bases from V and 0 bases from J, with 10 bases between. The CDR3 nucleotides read TGCGCCAGCAGCCCGGACAGTTCTAACTATGGCTACACCTTC. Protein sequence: CASSPDSSNYGYTF.